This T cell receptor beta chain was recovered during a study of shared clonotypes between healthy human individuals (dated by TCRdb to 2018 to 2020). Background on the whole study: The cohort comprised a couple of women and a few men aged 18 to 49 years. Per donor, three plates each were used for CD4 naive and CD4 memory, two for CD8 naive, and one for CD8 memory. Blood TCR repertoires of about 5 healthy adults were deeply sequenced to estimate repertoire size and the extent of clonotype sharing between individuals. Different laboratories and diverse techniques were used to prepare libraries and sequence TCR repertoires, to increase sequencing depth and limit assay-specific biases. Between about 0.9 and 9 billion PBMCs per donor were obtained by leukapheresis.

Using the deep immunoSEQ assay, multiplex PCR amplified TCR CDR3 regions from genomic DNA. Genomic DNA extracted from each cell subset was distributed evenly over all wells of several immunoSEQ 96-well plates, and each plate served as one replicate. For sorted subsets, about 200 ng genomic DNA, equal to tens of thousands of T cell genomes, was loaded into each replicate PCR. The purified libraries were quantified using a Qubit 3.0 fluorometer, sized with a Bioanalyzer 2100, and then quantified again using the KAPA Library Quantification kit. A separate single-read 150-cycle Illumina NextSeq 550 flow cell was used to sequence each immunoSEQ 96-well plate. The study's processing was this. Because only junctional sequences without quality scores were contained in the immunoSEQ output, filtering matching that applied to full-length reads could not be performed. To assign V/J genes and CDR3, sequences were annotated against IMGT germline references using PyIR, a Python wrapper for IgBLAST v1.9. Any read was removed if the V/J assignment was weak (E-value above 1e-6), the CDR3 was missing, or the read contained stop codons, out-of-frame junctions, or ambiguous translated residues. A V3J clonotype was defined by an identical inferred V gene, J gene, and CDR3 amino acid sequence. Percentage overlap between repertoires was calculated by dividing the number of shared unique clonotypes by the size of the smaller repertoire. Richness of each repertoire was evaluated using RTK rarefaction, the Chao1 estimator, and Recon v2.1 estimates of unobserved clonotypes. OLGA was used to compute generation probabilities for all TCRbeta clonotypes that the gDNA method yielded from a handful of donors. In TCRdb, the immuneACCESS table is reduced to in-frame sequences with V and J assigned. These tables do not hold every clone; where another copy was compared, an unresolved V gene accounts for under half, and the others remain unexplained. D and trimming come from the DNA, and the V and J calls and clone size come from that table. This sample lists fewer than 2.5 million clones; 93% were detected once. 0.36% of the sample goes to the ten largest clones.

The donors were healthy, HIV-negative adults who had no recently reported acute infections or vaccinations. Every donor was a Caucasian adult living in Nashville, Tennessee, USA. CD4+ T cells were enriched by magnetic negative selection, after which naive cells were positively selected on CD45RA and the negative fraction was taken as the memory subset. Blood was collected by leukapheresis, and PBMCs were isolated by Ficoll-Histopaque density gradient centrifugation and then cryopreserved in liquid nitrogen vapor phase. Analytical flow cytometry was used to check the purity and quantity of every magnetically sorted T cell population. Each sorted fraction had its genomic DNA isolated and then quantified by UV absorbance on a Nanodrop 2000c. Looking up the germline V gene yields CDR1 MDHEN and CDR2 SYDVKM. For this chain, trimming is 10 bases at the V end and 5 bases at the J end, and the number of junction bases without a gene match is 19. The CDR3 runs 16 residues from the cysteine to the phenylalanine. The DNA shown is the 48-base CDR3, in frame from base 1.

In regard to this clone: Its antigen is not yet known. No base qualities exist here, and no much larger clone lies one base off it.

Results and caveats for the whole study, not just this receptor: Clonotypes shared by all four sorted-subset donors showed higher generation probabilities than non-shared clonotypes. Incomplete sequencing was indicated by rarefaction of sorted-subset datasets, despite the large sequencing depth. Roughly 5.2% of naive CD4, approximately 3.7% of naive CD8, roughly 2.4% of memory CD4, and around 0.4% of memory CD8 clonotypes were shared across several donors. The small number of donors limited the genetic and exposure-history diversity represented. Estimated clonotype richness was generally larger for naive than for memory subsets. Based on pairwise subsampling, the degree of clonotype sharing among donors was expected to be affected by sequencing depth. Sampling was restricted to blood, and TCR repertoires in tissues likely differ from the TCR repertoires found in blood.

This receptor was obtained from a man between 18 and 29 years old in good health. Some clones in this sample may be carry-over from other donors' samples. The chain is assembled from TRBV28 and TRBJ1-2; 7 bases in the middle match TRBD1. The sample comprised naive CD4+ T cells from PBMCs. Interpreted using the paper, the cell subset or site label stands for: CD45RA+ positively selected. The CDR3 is CATNSPGKGARYGYTF. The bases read TGTGCCACCAATTCTCCGGGAAAGGGGGCGCGTTATGGCTACACCTTC.